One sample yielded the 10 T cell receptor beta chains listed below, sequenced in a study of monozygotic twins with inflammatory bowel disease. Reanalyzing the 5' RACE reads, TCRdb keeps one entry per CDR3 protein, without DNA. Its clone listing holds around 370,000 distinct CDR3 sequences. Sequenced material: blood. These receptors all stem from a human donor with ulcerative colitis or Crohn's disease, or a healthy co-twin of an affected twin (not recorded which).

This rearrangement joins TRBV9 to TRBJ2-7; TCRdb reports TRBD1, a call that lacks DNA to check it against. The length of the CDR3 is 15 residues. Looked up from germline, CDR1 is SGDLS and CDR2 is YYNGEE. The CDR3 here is CASSAGGQARYEQYF.

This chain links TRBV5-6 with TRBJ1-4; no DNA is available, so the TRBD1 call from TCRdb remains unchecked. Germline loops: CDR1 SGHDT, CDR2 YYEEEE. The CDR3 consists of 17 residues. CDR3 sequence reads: CASIQPGQQATNEKLFF.

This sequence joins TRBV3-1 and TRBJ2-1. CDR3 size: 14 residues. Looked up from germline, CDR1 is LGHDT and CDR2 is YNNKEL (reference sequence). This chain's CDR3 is CASSQDPDPNEQFF.

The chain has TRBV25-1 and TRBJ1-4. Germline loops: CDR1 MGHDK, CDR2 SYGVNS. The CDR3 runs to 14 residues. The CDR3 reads CASSNGEWGEKLFF. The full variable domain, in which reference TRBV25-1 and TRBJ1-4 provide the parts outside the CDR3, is EADIYQTPRYLVIGTGKKITLECSQTMGHDKMYWYQQDPGMELHLIHYSYGVNSTEKGDLSSESTVSRIRTEHFPLTLESARPSHTSQYLCASSNGEWGEKLFFGSGTQLSVL.

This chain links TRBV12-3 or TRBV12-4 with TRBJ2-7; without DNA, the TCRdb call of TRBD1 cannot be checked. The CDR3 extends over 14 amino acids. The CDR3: CASSFPGGTYEQYF.

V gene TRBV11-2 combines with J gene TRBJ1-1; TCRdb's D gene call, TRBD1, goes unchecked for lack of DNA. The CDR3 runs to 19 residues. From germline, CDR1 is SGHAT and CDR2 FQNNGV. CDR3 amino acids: CASSPGWTRTLLSNTEAFF.

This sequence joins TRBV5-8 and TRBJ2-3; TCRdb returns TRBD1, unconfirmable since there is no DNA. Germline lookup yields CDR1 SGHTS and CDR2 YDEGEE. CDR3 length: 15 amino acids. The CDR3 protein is CASSLAGTVADTQYF. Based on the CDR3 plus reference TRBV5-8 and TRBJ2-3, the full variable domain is EAGVTQSPTHLIKTRGQQATLRCSPISGHTSVYWYQQALGLGLQFLLWYDEGEERNRGNFPPRFSGRQFPNYSSELNVNALELEDSALYLCASSLAGTVADTQYFGPGTRLTVL.

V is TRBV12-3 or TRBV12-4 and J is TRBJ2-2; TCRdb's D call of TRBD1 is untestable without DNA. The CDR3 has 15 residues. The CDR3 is CASMTPESNTGELFF.

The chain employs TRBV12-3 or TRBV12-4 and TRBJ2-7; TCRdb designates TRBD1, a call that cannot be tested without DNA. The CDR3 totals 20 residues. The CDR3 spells CASSLQALFDRLDSSYEQYF.

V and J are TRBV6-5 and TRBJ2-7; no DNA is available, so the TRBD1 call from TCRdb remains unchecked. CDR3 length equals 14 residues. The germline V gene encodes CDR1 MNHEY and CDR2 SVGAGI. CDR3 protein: CASSYSRDTYEQYF.